The rows below give T cell receptor beta chains drawn from one sample of a study of blood T cell repertoires in COVID-19. Generated by immunoSEQ multiplex PCR, the TCRdb table keeps only in-frame clones and is missing some. The profile shows fewer than 250,000 clones, about four fifths of them singletons. Input material: peripheral blood. Receptors were obtained from a woman aged 40 to 55 with active or convalescent COVID-19. The CDR3 runs from the conserved cysteine through the conserved F or W. Fields, in order: CDR3 protein, V gene, CDR3 length, J gene.

CAITSDRANTEAFF TRBV10-3 14 TRBJ1-1
CASSLAGEAGEKLFF TRBV7-9 15 TRBJ1-4
CAWRRTGSVAGELFF TRBV30 15 TRBJ2-2
CASSFTTGDQPQHF TRBV5-1 14 TRBJ1-5
CASSLGGRDRGPQGYTF TRBV11-3 17 TRBJ1-2
CASSDRDRGQYF TRBV6-2/TRBV6-3 12 TRBJ2-7
CASSADRWGLAKNIQYF TRBV27 17 TRBJ2-4
CASSLSWSGAKNIQYF TRBV27 16 TRBJ2-4
CASSQGAGTQYF TRBV3-1/TRBV3-2 12 TRBJ2-3
CASSYWVGGPSEQFF TRBV6-5 15 TRBJ2-1
CASTQRQANYGYTF TRBV28 14 TRBJ1-2
CASSYSHSNQPQHF TRBV6-5 14 TRBJ1-5
CASSATGEQYF TRBV25-1 11 TRBJ2-7
CASSKFRGVNTEAFF TRBV7-6 15 TRBJ1-1
CASSQEGTARTQYF TRBV3-1/TRBV3-2 14 TRBJ2-5
CASSLRDRETYEQYF TRBV6-5 15 TRBJ2-7
CASSEGPAENQPQHF TRBV9 15 TRBJ1-5
CASSPGLAGHNEQFF TRBV11-2 15 TRBJ2-1
CAIRPTSGGDNEQFF TRBV10-3 15 TRBJ2-1
CASSGGWNYGYTF TRBV6-4 13 TRBJ1-2
CASSLRDFTKETQYF TRBV5-4 15 TRBJ2-5
CASSLTGKDEQYF TRBV3-1/TRBV3-2 13 TRBJ2-7
CASSLSANEKLFF TRBV12-3/TRBV12-4 13 TRBJ1-4
CASSPRGARGNSPLHF TRBV11-2 16 TRBJ1-6
CASRRAGPGASGGNTIYF TRBV11-2 18 TRBJ1-3
CASSLEDSNTIYF TRBV5-1 13 TRBJ1-3
CASSPDGPRDKYGYTF TRBV4-1 16 TRBJ1-2
CASSERQGPRVGYTF TRBV5-4 15 TRBJ1-2
CAWDSGGYNEQFF TRBV30 13 TRBJ2-1
CASSLGGQQAYNEQFF TRBV5-1 16 TRBJ2-1
CASSGGGRRGTIYF TRBV2 14 TRBJ1-3
CASSQAISRVGNYGYTF TRBV4-1 17 TRBJ1-2
CASSPPGLNSGNTIYF TRBV5-1 16 TRBJ1-3
CASSQLTGGGTEAFF TRBV4-2 15 TRBJ1-1